The clone carrying this T cell receptor beta chain has just a few counts. The source of the sample is a study of PD-L1 blockade in urothelial cancer. The time point was: peripheral blood 6 weeks after treatment start. Method: immunoSEQ multiplex PCR; TCRdb's copy keeps in-frame clones and lacks some. The data contain about 120,000 clones, approximately 90% of them singletons. The sequenced sample was PBMCs, obtained around atezolizumab (anti-PD-L1) treatment. This TCR derives from a man in his fifties or sixties with urothelial cancer.

CDR3 nucleotides: TGTGCCAGCAGCCGCACCCCGGCGGAGGGCCGCAATGAGCAGTTCTTC. This translates into CASSRTPAEGRNEQFF. The chain is built from TRBV5-5 and TRBJ2-1, with D perhaps matching TRBD2 (6 bases). The germline V gene has CDR1 SGHKS and CDR2 YYEKEE (reference sequence). With 4 bases removed from V and 6 bases from J, the gap between germline ends came to 20 bases. The CDR3 consists of 16 residues.